This is a list of T cell receptor beta chains from one sample in a study of T cell clones after liver transplantation. Profiling relied on immunoSEQ multiplex PCR, and the TCRdb table lists in-frame clones only, not all of them. Of about 2,900 clones in the sample, roughly 25% were seen once. Their antigens remain unidentified. The sequencing input was CD4+ T cells from PBMCs cultured with third-party cells. The origin of the receptors is a human patient who received a liver transplant. The graft donor may be the source of some T cells. CDR3s include the opening cysteine and the closing phenylalanine or tryptophan. A D gene is named only where the DNA matches it firmly. Part of the rows lack a size; the others show once, few, many or a class for expanded clones.

TRBV7-3	TRBJ2-7	TRBD2	-	TGTGCCAGCAGCTTAGCTAGCGGGGCGACCTTAGGCTACGAGCAGTACTTC	CASSLASGATLGYEQYF
TRBV6-5	TRBJ1-1	-	once	TGTGCCAGCAGCCAGGGTAATAGTGAAGCTTTCTTT	CASSQGNSEAFF
TRBV5-8	TRBJ2-6	-	few	TGTGCCAGCAGGAGCTCTGGGGCCAACGTCCTGACTTTC	CASRSSGANVLTF
TRBV29-1	TRBJ1-2	TRBD1	-	TGCAGCGTAAGGACAGGGTTTGGCTACACCTTC	CSVRTGFGYTF
TRBV30	TRBJ2-3	TRBD2	few	TGTGCCTGGAGCCTCCTTGGCGGGAGAACAGATACGCAGTATTTT	CAWSLLGGRTDTQYF
TRBV19	TRBJ1-5	-	large	TGTGCCAGTAGTATGAATAAGGCCGGGGGTTATCAGCCCCAGCATTTT	CASSMNKAGGYQPQHF
TRBV11-2	TRBJ2-5	-	once	TGTGCCAGCAGCTTAAACAGCCAATACGCCCAAGAGACCCAGTACTTC	CASSLNSQYAQETQYF
TRBV2	TRBJ1-6	-	few	TGTGCCAGCAGCGGGGACGGGGTGGGGACTCTTAATTCACCCCTCCACTTT	CASSGDGVGTLNSPLHF
TRBV5-1	TRBJ2-2	-	few	TGCGCCAGCAGCCCAGGACGGGCGGGCGTTGGCGGGGAGCTGTTTTTT	CASSPGRAGVGGELFF
TRBV5-1	TRBJ2-7	-	-	TGCGCCAGCAGCCCCCACCTTTCCTACGAGCAGTACTTC	CASSPHLSYEQYF
TRBV2	TRBJ2-7	-	-	TGTGCCAGCAGTGAACGGTACGAGCAGTACTTC	CASSERYEQYF
TRBV19	TRBJ2-2	-	few	TGTGCCAGTAGTATGGGCTGGGGTCCGACTGCCGGGGAGCTGTTTTTT	CASSMGWGPTAGELFF
TRBV27	TRBJ2-1	-	medium-sized	TGTGCCAGCGCTAGCCGGGGTAGAAATGAGCAGTTCTTC	CASASRGRNEQFF
TRBV5-1	TRBJ2-7	TRBD2	few	TGCGCCAGCAGGACTAGCGGGAACTACGAGCAGTACTTC	CASRTSGNYEQYF
TRBV30	TRBJ2-3	TRBD2	few	TGTGCCTGGAAACCCTTTAGCGGGAGGGCCGACATTAGCACAGATACGCAGTATTTT	CAWKPFSGRADISTDTQYF
TRBV23-1	TRBJ2-3	TRBD1	medium-sized	TGCGCCAGCAGAAGCCGGGACAGGAACAAACAATCTAGCACAGATACGCAGTATTTT	CASRSRDRNKQSSTDTQYF
TRBV5-4	TRBJ2-3	TRBD1	-	TGCGCCAGCGGGACAGGGGAGGGGGTGGATACGCAGTATTTT	CASGTGEGVDTQYF
TRBV5-4	TRBJ1-3	-	once	TGTGCCAGCAGCTTGGGACAGGCTGGAAACACCATATATTTT	CASSLGQAGNTIYF
TRBV7-2	TRBJ1-4	TRBD1	-	TGTGCCAGCAGCTTAGTAGGACAGGGGGCAACTAATGAAAAACTGTTTTTT	CASSLVGQGATNEKLFF
TRBV15	TRBJ2-7	-	-	TGTGCCACCAGCAGACGACTACAGGTCTACGAGCAGTACTTC	CATSRRLQVYEQYF
TRBV7-4	TRBJ2-6	-	few	TGTGCCAGCAGCAAGAGTTTGGGTTCTGGGGCCAACGTCCTGACTTTC	CASSKSLGSGANVLTF
TRBV5-4	TRBJ1-2	TRBD1	-	TGTGCCAGCAGCCTGGGGGACAGGGGGCTCAGTGGCTACACCTTC	CASSLGDRGLSGYTF
TRBV6-5	TRBJ1-2	-	large	TGTGCCAGCAGTTACTCTCTAGGGTCTAACTATGGCTACACCTTC	CASSYSLGSNYGYTF
TRBV11-2	TRBJ1-1	-	few	TGTGCCAGCAGCCCGAACACTGAAGCTTTCTTT	CASSPNTEAFF
TRBV4-2	TRBJ2-7	-	-	TGTGCCAGCAGCCGCCGGACAGGGAGGGGCGAGCAGTACTTC	CASSRRTGRGEQYF
TRBV5-5	TRBJ2-2	TRBD2	medium-sized	TGTGCCAGCAGCTGGAGACTAGCGGGGGGTCCCACCGGGGAGCTGTTTTTT	CASSWRLAGGPTGELFF
TRBV9	TRBJ1-1	-	few	TGTGCCAGCAGCGTAGGTGCGGGAGGAGACACTGAAGCTTTCTTT	CASSVGAGGDTEAFF
TRBV15	TRBJ1-3	-	-	TGTGCCACCAGCAGAGATTTGACAGAGCTCTCTGGAAACACCATATATTTT	CATSRDLTELSGNTIYF
TRBV13	TRBJ2-7	-	few	TGTGCCAGCAGCTTAGGTCGAGTCTCCGCCAAGCAGTACTTC	CASSLGRVSAKQYF